The rows below give T cell receptor beta chains drawn from one sample of a study of breast tumors, draining lymph nodes, adjacent tissues. TCRdb independently ran MiXCR on the multiplex PCR reads; one entry per CDR3 protein. The table lists roughly 80,000 distinct CDR3 sequences, approximately 19% of them singletons, with about 2.4% in the top ten. Sequencing input: axillary lymph node tissue. All receptors come from a female donor with breast cancer. Some clones in this sample may be carry-over from other donors' samples. Each CDR3 is given with its conserved first and last residue. The order of the fields is clone size, V gene, J gene, D gene, CDR3 protein, CDR3 DNA. D genes are given only for firm matches. Expanded clones get a size class; other rows say once, few or many, or leave the size out.

.	TRBV20-1	TRBJ1-1	.	CSAQGSGNTEAFF	TGCAGTGCGCAGGGGTCCGGGAACACTGAAGCTTTCTTT
many	TRBV4-1	TRBJ1-4	.	CASSHLGVTNEKLFF	TGCGCCAGCAGCCATTTGGGAGTAACTAATGAAAAACTGTTTTTT
.	TRBV28	TRBJ2-1	.	CASTSLRGLQQFF	TGTGCCAGCACTTCCCTCAGGGGTTTACAGCAGTTCTTC
.	TRBV7-6	TRBJ1-1	.	CASSFSQGEAFF	TGTGCCAGCAGCTTCTCCCAGGGCGAAGCTTTCTTT
.	TRBV30	TRBJ1-6	.	CAWSVRSGGQGSPLHF	TGTGCCTGGAGTGTAAGAAGCGGGGGGCAGGGTTCACCCCTCCACTTT
few	TRBV3-1	TRBJ1-2	.	CASSQGGSRFYGYTF	TGTGCCAGCAGCCAAGGGGGGTCGCGCTTCTATGGCTACACCTTC
.	TRBV30	TRBJ2-7	TRBD1	CAWSFHRTGQGYEQYF	TGTGCCTGGAGTTTCCACCGGACGGGACAGGGATACGAGCAGTACTTC
many	TRBV4-2	TRBJ1-2	.	CASSQVAGNYGYTF	TGTGCCAGCAGCCAAGTGGCAGGGAACTATGGCTACACCTTC
many	TRBV4-3	TRBJ2-3	.	CASSPLGPADTQYF	TGCGCCAGCAGCCCGCTGGGCCCAGCAGATACGCAGTATTTT
many	TRBV4-1	TRBJ2-2	TRBD2	CASSQEGLAGYSTGELFF	TGCGCCAGCAGCCAAGAGGGACTAGCGGGATATTCCACCGGGGAGCTGTTTTTT
few	TRBV12-3/TRBV12-4	TRBJ1-5	.	CASRRQANQPQHF	TGTGCCAGCCGTCGACAGGCCAATCAGCCCCAGCATTTT
many	TRBV7-8	TRBJ2-3	TRBD1	CASSSTGGGGLFTDTQYF	TGTGCCAGCAGCTCAACAGGGGGCGGCGGGTTATTCACAGATACGCAGTATTTT
few	TRBV6-4	TRBJ2-1	.	CASSVTNGSYNEQFF	TGTGCCAGCAGTGTAACTAACGGCTCCTACAATGAGCAGTTCTTC
many	TRBV29-1	TRBJ2-3	.	CSGLSDAFSTDTQYF	TGCAGCGGCCTTTCGGACGCTTTTAGCACAGATACGCAGTATTTT
.	TRBV12-5	TRBJ2-1	TRBD1	CASGLQQGSSYNEQFF	TGTGCTAGTGGTCTCCAACAGGGGAGCTCCTACAATGAGCAGTTCTTC
many	TRBV20-1	TRBJ2-1	TRBD2	CSVLGGGYNEQFF	TGCAGTGTTTTGGGGGGGGGCTACAATGAGCAGTTCTTC
many	TRBV20-1	TRBJ2-7	TRBD2	CSATGIAGVSEQYF	TGCAGTGCTACCGGAATAGCGGGAGTATCCGAGCAGTACTTC
many	TRBV5-1	TRBJ2-1	TRBD1	CASSFQDRDNEQFF	TGCGCCAGCAGCTTTCAGGACAGGGACAATGAGCAGTTCTTC
many	TRBV20-1	TRBJ2-7	TRBD2	CSASGRVLREQYF	TGCAGTGCTAGCGGGAGGGTCTTGCGAGAGCAGTACTTC
many	TRBV10-3	TRBJ2-7	.	CAISENSAYEQCF	TGTGCCATCAGTGAGAACAGTGCCTACGAGCAGTGCTTC
.	TRBV11-3	TRBJ1-1	.	CASSLSLNRNTEAFF	TGTGCCAGCAGCTTGTCGCTCAACCGGAACACTGAAGCTTTCTTT
many	TRBV28	TRBJ1-6	TRBD1	CASSLLGQHNSPLHF	TGTGCCAGCAGTTTATTGGGACAGCATAATTCACCCCTCCACTTT